The sequence of this T cell receptor (beta chain) was determined in a study of T cells in localized non-small cell lung cancer (dated by TCRdb to about 2020). Concerning the study at large: The study analyzed T cell repertoires of about 230 early-stage NSCLC patients, comparing tumors and uninvolved tumor-adjacent lungs. The cohort consisted of 200 to 300 treatment-naive NSCLC patients whose localized lung tumors had been resected. Of the NSCLC patients, roughly 130 were male and about a hundred were female, and the mean age was around 66 years. Results and caveats for the whole study, not just this receptor: Higher T cell density in blood was associated with longer overall survival, whereas higher clonality in adjacent lung was associated with shorter survival. Since the design was exploratory, TCR variables were selected using unadjusted p-values with no false-discovery rate correction. Because multi-region tumor sequencing was not done, intratumor heterogeneity could not be ruled out. A median of around 50 of the top 100 tumor clones turned up in the paired uninvolved adjacent lung, and around 27 of those clones also ranked among the top 100 of that same adjacent lung. The highest T cell clonality was observed in uninvolved tumor-adjacent lung, where clonality exceeded that of tumor, suggesting that antigenic responses were more focused in uninvolved tumor-adjacent lung.

TCR beta CDR3 regions were sequenced from DNA using the immunoSEQ Assay. The paper's data handling went like this. T cell density was computed as TCR beta template counts normalized to usable DNA estimated by amplifying housekeeping genes. Richness was estimated using the preseqR package, with extrapolation to 400,000 templates for PBMC samples and to 120,000 templates for tissue samples. Clonality was defined by subtracting Pielou's evenness from one. Differential abundance testing on productive amino-acid clonotypes, with a minimum total count of 5 and an alpha of 0.1, was used to identify tissue-enriched TCRs. The Jaccard Index and the Morisita Overlap Index were used to quantify repertoire overlap between compartments. GLIPH grouped TCR beta CDR3s together with public tetramer-defined viral CDR3s, and a viral motif had to include at least three viral sequences and show V-gene enrichment. The clones in this table, taken by TCRdb from immuneACCESS, are in-frame only. Not every clone is retained; where verified, under half of the shortfall comes from an unresolved V gene, and the cause of the rest is unknown. V, J and clone size derive from that table, while D and trimming were established from the DNA sequence. A total of under 10,000 clones appear in this sample, under 95% of them only once. Of the sample, around 3% falls within the top ten clones.

With respect to this clone: The target of this receptor is not known. No base quality information exists; no much larger clone differs at one position.

At diagnosis, peripheral blood, uninvolved tumor-adjacent lung and tumor were collected and stored as a combination of fresh-frozen and FFPE material. For TCR repertoire profiling, the blood samples were analyzed as peripheral blood mononuclear cells. The CDR3 numbers 13 residues from cysteine through phenylalanine. The sequence is cut down to CDR3 DNA, 39 bases in frame from base 1. V has 11 bases trimmed and J has 5 bases trimmed; junction bases matching no gene number 10. CDR1 SGHNT and CDR2 YENEEA are derived from the germline V gene. The rearranged chain carries TRBV11-3 and TRBJ2-5, with 8 bases aligning to TRBD1. The sequence came from a woman between 40 and 69 years old with stage I lung adenocarcinoma. This material consisted of peripheral blood, taken before any cancer treatment. The DNA reads TGTGCCGTGGAGGACAGGGTAACGGAGACCCAGTACTTC. Translated, this gives CAVEDRVTETQYF. Here the CDR3 is joined to the reference TRBV11-3 and TRBJ2-5 genes, and the full variable domain is: EAGVVQSPRYKIIEKKQPVAFWCNPISGHNTLYWYLQNLGQGPELLIRYENEEAVDDSQLPKDRFSAERLKGVDSTLKIQPAELGDSAVYLCAVEDRVTETQYFGPGTRLLVL.